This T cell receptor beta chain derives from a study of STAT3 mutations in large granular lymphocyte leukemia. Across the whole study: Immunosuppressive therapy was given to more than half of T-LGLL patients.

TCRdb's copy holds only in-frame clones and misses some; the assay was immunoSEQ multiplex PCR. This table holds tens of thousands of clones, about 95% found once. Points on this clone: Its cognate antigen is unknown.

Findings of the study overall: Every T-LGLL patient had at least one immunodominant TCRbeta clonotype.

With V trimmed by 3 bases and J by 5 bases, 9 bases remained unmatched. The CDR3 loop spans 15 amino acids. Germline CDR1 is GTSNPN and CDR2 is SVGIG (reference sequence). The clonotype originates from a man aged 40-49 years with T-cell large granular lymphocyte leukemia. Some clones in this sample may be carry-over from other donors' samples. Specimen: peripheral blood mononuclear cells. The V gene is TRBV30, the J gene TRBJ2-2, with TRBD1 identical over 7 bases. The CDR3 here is CAWSWRTGGTGELFF. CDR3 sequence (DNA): TGTGCCTGGAGCTGGCGGACAGGCGGGACCGGGGAGCTGTTTTTT.